This note documents a single T cell receptor (beta chain) sequence. The target antigen is unknown. A junction boundary mismatches the germline segment, possibly from a read error. These data are taken from a study of T cell repertoires in cytomegalovirus infection. Study in general: Recently described HLA-C-restricted plus well-studied HLA-B-restricted CMV epitopes were used. Public TCR beta signature analysis indicated the presence of both CMV infection and matching HLA type. Study results and limitations: Ex vivo, HLA-C-restricted CMV-specific TCR beta clonotypes prevailed over the rest of the response. Cumulated frequencies of public TCR beta families served to identify carriers of CMV plus the relevant HLA.

TCRdb independently ran MiXCR on the reads; one entry per CDR3 protein. Here the sample spans 300,000 to 400,000 distinct CDR3 sequences, 20% to 25% being singletons. Sequencing was performed on cultured PBMCs, taken from culture after CMV antigen stimulation. The sequence was obtained from a human donor in good health (CMV status not recorded). Some clones in this sample may be carry-over from other donors' samples.

DNA of the CDR3: TGTGCCAGCTCACCCAGACTAGCGGGAGAGACCTACAAGCAGTACTTC. It encodes CASSPRLAGETYKQYF. This chain joins TRBV18 and TRBJ2-7; TRBD2 matches at 12 bases. Germline CDR1 and CDR2: KGHSH and LQKENI. The CDR3 is made up of 16 amino acids.